Listed here are 13 T cell receptor beta chains from one sample, sequenced in a study of blood T cell repertoires in COVID-19. Using immunoSEQ multiplex PCR, the repertoire was profiled, and TCRdb retains in-frame clones only, with some absent. The sample consists of over 450,000 clones, roughly nine tenths of them appearing once. Specimen: peripheral blood. These TCRs come from a man between 18 and 35 years old with COVID-19, enrolled during active disease.

V is TRBV4-1 and J is TRBJ1-5; 8 nucleotides line up with TRBD1. CDR1 is MGHRA, CDR2 YSYEKL, per germline. The CDR3 contains 17 residues. V shed 0 bases and J 4 bases; nucleotides not matched to a gene: 8. The CDR3 region is CASSQEISTGANQPQHF. CDR3 sequence (DNA): TGCGCCAGCAGCCAAGAGATTTCGACAGGGGCTAATCAGCCCCAGCATTTT.

This chain joins TRBV6-6 and TRBJ1-2; 9 nucleotides line up with TRBD1. Trimming took 6 bases from V and 5 from J; bases not matched to a gene: 7. Germline CDR1 is MNHNY and CDR2 is SVGAGI (reference sequence). This CDR3 has 14 amino acids. Here the CDR3 reads CASSLQGARYGYTF. Written as DNA, the CDR3 is TGTGCCAGCAGCCTACAGGGGGCTCGGTATGGCTACACCTTC.

The V gene is TRBV7-2, the J gene TRBJ2-5; D ambiguous. The CDR3 loop spans 12 amino acids. V lost 5 bases to trimming and J lost 5 bases, with 9 bases between them. Germline loops: CDR1 SGHTA, CDR2 FQGNSA. In DNA, the CDR3 is TGTGCCAGCAGCCGAATTCGGGAGACCCAGTACTTC. Protein: CASSRIRETQYF.

The V gene is TRBV10-2, the J gene TRBJ1-2, with 7 bases that match TRBD1. The germline V gene has CDR1 WSHSY and CDR2 SAAADI. With 6 bases clipped from V and 5 bases from J, the junction kept 9 bases outside the gene matches. This CDR3 comprises 14 residues. The CDR3 region has the DNA TGCGCCAGCAGGGTACGACAGGGCCGGTATGGCTACACCTTC. It codes for CASRVRQGRYGYTF.

This chain uses TRBV2 with TRBJ1-5; D is ambiguous. The V gene lost 2 bases and the J gene lost 2 bases, with 10 bases spanning the gap. The CDR3 loop spans 15 amino acids. Germline CDR1 reads SNHLY; CDR2 reads FYNNEI. The CDR3 nucleotides read TGTGCCAGCAGTGAATCCCAGTCTGGCAATCAGCCCCAGCATTTT. This translates into CASSESQSGNQPQHF.

The rearrangement joins TRBV5-4 to TRBJ1-1; D call uncertain. V was pared by 4 bases and J by 4 bases, with 5 bases between. The CDR3 consists of 11 residues. CDR1 is SGHNT and CDR2 is YYREEE in the germline V gene (reference sequence). CDR3 coding DNA: TGTGCCAGCAGCCGGAGCACTGAAGCTTTCTTT. Protein product: CASSRSTEAFF.

DNA for the CDR3: TGTGCCGCCTCCCTTAGCTCCTACAATGAGCAGTTCTTC. Amino acids: CAASLSSYNEQFF. The V and J genes are TRBV27 and TRBJ2-1, with D unclear. Per the germline V gene, CDR1 is MNHEY and CDR2 is SMNVEV (reference sequence). Trimming took 11 bases from V and 0 from J, leaving 11 bases between them. The CDR3 is made up of 13 amino acids.

This sequence joins TRBV5-1 and TRBJ2-1; a weak D match, TRBD1 (6 bases). Trimming removed 0 bases from V and 3 bases from J, with 7 bases in between. The CDR3 runs to 14 residues. CDR1 and CDR2 (germline): SGHRS, YFSETQ. The chain's CDR3 is CASSLVDSYNEQFF. CDR3 nucleotide sequence: TGCGCCAGCAGCTTGGTGGACAGCTACAATGAGCAGTTCTTC.

V usage is TRBV11-2 and J usage is TRBJ2-7; TRBD1 matches 7 bases. This CDR3 is 13 amino acids long. V was pared by 3 bases and J by 4 bases, with 3 bases of the junction left unmatched. The germline CDR1 and CDR2 sequences are SGHAT and FQNNGV. Here the CDR3 reads CASSLGQLYEQYF. The CDR3 nucleotides are TGTGCCAGCAGCTTGGGACAGCTATACGAGCAGTACTTC.

The chain combines TRBV5-1 with TRBJ2-2; 9 bases line up with TRBD2. CDR3 length: 16 amino acids. J lost 4 bases, V lost 1 base, and 5 bases had no gene match. CDR1 SGHRS and CDR2 YFSETQ come from the germline V gene. The CDR3 sequence is CASSLIAGAPTGELFF. The CDR3 DNA reads TGCGCCAGCAGCTTGATAGCGGGAGCGCCCACCGGGGAGCTGTTTTTT.

The genes are TRBV7-9 and TRBJ2-1; 10 nucleotides agree with TRBD2. J was trimmed by 6 bases and V by 3 bases; bases with no gene match: 11. CDR1 and CDR2 (germline): SEHNR, FQNEAQ (reference sequence). The CDR3 totals 17 residues. The CDR3 here is CASSFVSGTSVFNEQFF. The CDR3, as DNA: TGTGCCAGCAGCTTTGTGTCCGGGACTAGCGTCTTCAATGAGCAGTTCTTC.

This chain connects TRBV6-5 to TRBJ1-2; TRBD1 agrees at 9 bases. V trimming: 0 bases; J trimming: 4 bases; junction bases outside the gene matches: 6. The CDR3 length is 16 residues. CDR1 and CDR2 from the germline V gene are MNHEY and SVGAGI. The CDR3 region is CASSYSDPGQGYGYTF. The CDR3 DNA reads TGTGCCAGCAGTTACTCGGACCCGGGACAGGGCTATGGCTACACCTTC.

This chain connects TRBV7-9 to TRBJ2-2; TRBD1 is a possible D gene (7 bases). Trimming left V 4 bases short and J 8 bases short, with 23 bases between. Germline values: CDR1 SEHNR, CDR2 FQNEAQ (reference sequence). This CDR3 has 17 amino acids. This CDR3 is CASSSVRQGGTTGELFF. CDR3 sequence (DNA): TGTGCCAGCAGCTCAGTGAGACAGGGAGGTACGACGGGGGAGCTGTTTTTT.